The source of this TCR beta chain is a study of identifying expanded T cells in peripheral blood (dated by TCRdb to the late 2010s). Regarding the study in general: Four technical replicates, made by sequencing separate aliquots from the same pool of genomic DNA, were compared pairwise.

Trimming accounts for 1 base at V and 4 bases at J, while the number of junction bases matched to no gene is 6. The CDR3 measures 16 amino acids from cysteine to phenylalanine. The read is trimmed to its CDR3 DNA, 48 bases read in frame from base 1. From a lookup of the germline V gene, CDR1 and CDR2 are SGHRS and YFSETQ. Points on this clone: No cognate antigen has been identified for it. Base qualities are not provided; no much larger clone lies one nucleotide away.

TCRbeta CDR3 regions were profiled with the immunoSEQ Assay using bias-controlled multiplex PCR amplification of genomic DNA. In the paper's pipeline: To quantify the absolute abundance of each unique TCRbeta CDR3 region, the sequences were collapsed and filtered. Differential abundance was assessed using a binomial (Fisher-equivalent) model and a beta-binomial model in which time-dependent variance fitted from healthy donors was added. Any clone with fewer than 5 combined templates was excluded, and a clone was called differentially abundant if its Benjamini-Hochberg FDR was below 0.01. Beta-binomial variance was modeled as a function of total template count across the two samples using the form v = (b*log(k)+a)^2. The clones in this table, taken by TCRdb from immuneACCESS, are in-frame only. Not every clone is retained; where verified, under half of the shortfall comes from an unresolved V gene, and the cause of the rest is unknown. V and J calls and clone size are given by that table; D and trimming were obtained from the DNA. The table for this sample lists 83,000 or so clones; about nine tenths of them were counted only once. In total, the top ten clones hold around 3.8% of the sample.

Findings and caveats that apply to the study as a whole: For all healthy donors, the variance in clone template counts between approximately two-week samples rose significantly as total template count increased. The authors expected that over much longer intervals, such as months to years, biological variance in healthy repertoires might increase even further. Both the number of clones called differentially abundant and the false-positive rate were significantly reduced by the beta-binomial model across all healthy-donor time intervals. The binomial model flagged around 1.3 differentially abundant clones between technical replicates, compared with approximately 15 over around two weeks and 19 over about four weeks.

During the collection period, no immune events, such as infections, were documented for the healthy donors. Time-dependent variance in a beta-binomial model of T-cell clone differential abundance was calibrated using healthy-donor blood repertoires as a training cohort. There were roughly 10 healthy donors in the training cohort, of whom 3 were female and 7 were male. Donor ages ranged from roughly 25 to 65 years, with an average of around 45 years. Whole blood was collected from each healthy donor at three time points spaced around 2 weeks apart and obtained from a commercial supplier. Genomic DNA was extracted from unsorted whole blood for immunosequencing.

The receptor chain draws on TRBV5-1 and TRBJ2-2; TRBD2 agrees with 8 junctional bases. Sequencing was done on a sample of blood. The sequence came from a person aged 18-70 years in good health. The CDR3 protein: CASSLQRGGSTGELFF. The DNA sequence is TGCGCCAGCAGCTTGCAACGGGGGGGCTCCACCGGGGAGCTGTTTTTT.